This TCR beta chain was obtained from a study of control samples from healthy donors and cancer patients. Clones were sequenced by immunoSEQ multiplex PCR, and TCRdb holds only the in-frame ones, with some missing. The repertoire holds 50,000 to 75,000 clones, with 90% as singletons. Sequencing used PBMCs. The clonotype comes from a man aged 60 to 69 with colorectal cancer.

CDR3 loop: CAGRGGNYNEQFF. The CDR3 DNA follows: TGTGCCGGGAGGGGGGGGAATTACAATGAGCAGTTCTTC. V and J are TRBV11-2 and TRBJ2-1, with D possibly being TRBD2 (7 bases). This CDR3 has 13 amino acids. The germline CDR1 and CDR2 sequences are SGHAT and FQNNGV. V was cut by 11 bases and J by 4 bases, with 15 bases left in between.